This TCR beta chain was sequenced in a study of T cells after yellow fever vaccination. Broader study findings: In post-booster samples, most primary-vaccination clones reappeared (about 97% CD4, roughly 89% CD8).

On this clonotype: Its antigen is undetermined.

They built TCR cDNA with 5'RACE template switching, a step that put in a universal primer site and UMIs. TCRdb reanalysed the 5' RACE reads using MiXCR and keeps one entry per CDR3 protein. This sample has about 260,000 distinct CDR3 sequences, with under 15% found just once. The germline gives CDR1 LGHDT, CDR2 YNNKEL (reference sequence). V was trimmed by 1 base and J by 7 bases, leaving 14 bases between them. This CDR3 region has 14 residues. The chain combines TRBV3-1 with TRBJ2-7; D might be TRBD2 (5 bases). This sequence originates from a man aged 30 to 39 who received the YFV17D yellow fever vaccine. The sample was CD4+ T cells sorted from PBMCs, taken 45 days after the yellow fever booster vaccination. The CDR3 loop reads CASSQVVAPGEQYF. CDR3 nucleotides: TGTGCCAGCAGCCAAGTCGTGGCACCGGGGGAGCAGTACTTC.